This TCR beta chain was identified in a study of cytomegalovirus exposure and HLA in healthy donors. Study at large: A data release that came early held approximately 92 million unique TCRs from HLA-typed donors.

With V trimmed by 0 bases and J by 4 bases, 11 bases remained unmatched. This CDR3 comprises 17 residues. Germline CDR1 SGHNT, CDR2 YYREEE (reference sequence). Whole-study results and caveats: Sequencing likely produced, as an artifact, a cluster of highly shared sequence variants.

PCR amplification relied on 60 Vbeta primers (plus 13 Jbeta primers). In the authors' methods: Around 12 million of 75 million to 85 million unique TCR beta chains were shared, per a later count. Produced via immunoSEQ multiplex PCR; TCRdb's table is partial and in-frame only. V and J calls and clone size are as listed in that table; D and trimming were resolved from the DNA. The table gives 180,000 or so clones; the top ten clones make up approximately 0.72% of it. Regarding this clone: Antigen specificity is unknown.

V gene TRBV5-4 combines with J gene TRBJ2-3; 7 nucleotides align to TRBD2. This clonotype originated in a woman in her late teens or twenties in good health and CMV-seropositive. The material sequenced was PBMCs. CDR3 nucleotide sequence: TGTGCCAGCAGCTTGGTAGGGCGGGGGAGCACTTCAGATACGCAGTATTTT. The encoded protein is CASSLVGRGSTSDTQYF. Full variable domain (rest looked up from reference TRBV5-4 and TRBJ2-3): ETGVTQSPTHLIKTRGQQVTLRCSSQSGHNTVSWYQQALGQGPQFIFQYYREEENGRGNFPPRFSGLQFPNYSSELNVNALELDDSALYLCASSLVGRGSTSDTQYFGPGTRLTVL.